These 2 T cell receptor beta chains share one sample of origin, sequenced in a study of T-cell memory formation after mild COVID-19. TCRdb used MiXCR to reprocess the 5' RACE reads, holding one entry per CDR3 protein. The sample carries about 260,000 distinct CDR3 sequences, roughly 8.2% recorded once. Sequencing was performed on PBMCs or a T cell subset sorted from them (not recorded which). The source of these receptors is a man younger than 30 who had mild COVID-19 (a few samples of this study predate the infection). Cell type and time point are not known.

The V and J genes are TRBV7-6 and TRBJ2-1; 7 bases map to TRBD2. CDR1 and CDR2 from the germline V gene are SGHVS and FNYEAQ. With V trimmed by 6 bases and J by 10 bases, 15 bases remained unmatched. The CDR3 covers 15 residues. Written as DNA, the CDR3 is TGTGCCAGCAGTCTAACGGGAGGCAGCCCGGGGGAGCAGTTCTTC. It specifies CASSLTGGSPGEQFF.

The rearrangement uses TRBV5-1 and TRBJ1-1; the D is unclear. V lost 0 bases and J 2 bases, leaving 11 bases between the germline ends. Germline values: CDR1 SGHRS, CDR2 YFSETQ. The CDR3 covers 15 residues. The CDR3 region has the DNA TGCGCCAGCAGCTTGGCCGACGGCCTAAACACTGAAGCTTTCTTT. It translates to CASSLADGLNTEAFF.